These T cell receptor beta chains were read from a single sample in a study of cytomegalovirus exposure and HLA in healthy donors. TCRdb keeps only in-frame clones here, not all; method: immunoSEQ multiplex PCR. Of about 100,000 clones detected, roughly 75% appear once; the ten largest clones hold roughly 0.71%. The specimen sequenced was PBMCs. These receptors were obtained from an older woman in good health and CMV-seronegative. Each CDR3 is given with its conserved first and last residue. The D gene is left open where the match is weak.

v_gene,j_gene,d_gene,CDR3aa
TRBV7-8,TRBJ1-2,-,CASSLGGTALWTF
TRBV28,TRBJ2-7,TRBD1,CASSFALQGREQYF
TRBV2,TRBJ2-2,TRBD1,CASSAEGQGIGELFF
TRBV4-3,TRBJ1-1,-,CASSPEWHTEAFF
TRBV6-5,TRBJ1-3,-,CASSYGAISSGNTIYF
TRBV7-2,TRBJ2-2,TRBD2,CASSSRAGSGGELFF
TRBV5-6,TRBJ2-7,TRBD2,CASSLIAGYEQYF
TRBV2,TRBJ2-1,-,CASSRLGSYNEQFF
TRBV4-3,TRBJ1-1,-,CASSQSLGLNTEAFF
TRBV9,TRBJ2-6,TRBD1,CASSVSQTGAGANVLTF
TRBV5-1,TRBJ2-5,TRBD1,CASSLLTGQGAGETQYF
TRBV6-6,TRBJ2-1,-,CASIGVRSSYNEQFF
TRBV6-5,TRBJ1-2,-,CASRPSNYGYTF
TRBV19,TRBJ2-1,-,CASSMRRLPPSSYNEQFF
TRBV2,TRBJ1-1,-,CASIPRRGNTEAFF
TRBV4-3,TRBJ2-7,TRBD2,CASSPSSGTSQFEQYF
TRBV6-1,TRBJ1-5,-,CASSEASGYQPQHF
TRBV7-2,TRBJ2-1,TRBD2,CASSLAASGAGGEQFF
TRBV19,TRBJ2-1,-,CASSMSVAGTAEQFF
TRBV9,TRBJ2-3,-,CASSVGGGNTDTQYF
TRBV7-2,TRBJ1-3,TRBD1,CASSTGQGDTIYF
TRBV5-1,TRBJ2-7,TRBD2,CASSLAVLAEHYEQYF
TRBV27,TRBJ1-3,-,CASTQYAGVGNTIYF
TRBV4-1,TRBJ1-4,-,CASSQVQGIGKLFF
TRBV6-6,TRBJ1-1,-,CASSKDSNTEAFF
TRBV5-1,TRBJ2-5,TRBD1,CASSSGTVRGETQYF
TRBV28,TRBJ2-1,TRBD2,CASSQRTSGYNEQFF
TRBV19,TRBJ1-5,-,CASSMGNNQPQHF
TRBV27,TRBJ1-6,-,CASSLSGGPGNWGSPLHF
TRBV5-1,TRBJ2-1,-,CASSIQGSSYNEQFF
TRBV2,TRBJ1-5,TRBD1,CASEDRGQNQPQHF
TRBV7-9,TRBJ1-1,TRBD1,CASSLTGPEAFF
TRBV9,TRBJ2-3,-,CASSGSARNTQYF
TRBV6-1,TRBJ1-2,TRBD1,CASNLDRVSGYTF
TRBV29-1,TRBJ2-2,TRBD1,CSVRETGDTGELFF
TRBV30,TRBJ1-1,-,CACKKDINTNTEAFF
TRBV7-2,TRBJ1-2,TRBD1,CASSPATGTGEVYGYTF